Sequencing of this T cell receptor beta chain was carried out in a study of blood T cells in healthy people across ages. This clonotype has just a few counts. Next came a second PCR, run for about 6 to 11 cycles, which used a sample-barcoded 5' primer along with a J-beta primer mix. MiXCR, applied by TCRdb to the 5' RACE reads, yields one record per CDR3 protein. The sample shows nearly 800,000 distinct CDR3 sequences, just under 25% of them seen only once. In germline, CDR1 is SGHVS, CDR2 FQNEAQ. The germline V and J ends were trimmed by 1 base and 8 bases, with 19 bases remaining between them. CDR3 length equals 16 residues. This same sample was also taken into another study, of T cells of mothers and their children.

The sequence was collected from a boy younger than 18 in good health. This rearrangement joins TRBV7-8 to TRBJ2-3; D might be TRBD2 (5 bases). Sequencing used blood. The CDR3 sequence is CASSLGTTLASGTQYF. The CDR3, as DNA: TGTGCCAGCAGCTTAGGCACGACTCTAGCTTCGGGTACGCAGTATTTT.